The 3 T cell receptor beta chains below were found in one sample sequenced in a study of neurological immune-mediated disorders. TCRdb fed the 5' RACE reads into MiXCR, producing one record per CDR3 protein. The profile shows some 48,000 distinct CDR3 sequences, more than 5% of them singletons. Input material: CD4+ T cells from blood. The receptors derive from a woman younger than 30 with multiple sclerosis.

The chain's CDR3 is CASSLLGAKENEQFF. The CDR3 nucleotides are TGTGCCAGCAGTTTGTTAGGGGCGAAAGAGAATGAGCAGTTCTTC. The V and J genes are TRBV27 and TRBJ2-1, with D maybe TRBD1 (5 bases). CDR3 size: 15 residues. In germline, CDR1 is MNHEY, CDR2 SMNVEV (reference sequence). V lost 3 bases and J lost 7, with 16 bases in between.

This clonotype was seen repeatedly, ten times or more. The V and J genes are TRBV5-1 and TRBJ2-1, with 13 bases matching TRBD2. The ends lost 0 bases at V and 11 bases at J; junction bases unmatched: 5. The germline gives CDR1 SGHRS, CDR2 YFSETQ. There are 15 residues in the CDR3. CDR3 nucleotide sequence: TGCGCCAGCAGCTTGGAACTAGCGGGGGGGCCAAAGCAGTTCTTC. Amino acid sequence: CASSLELAGGPKQFF.

In its sample, this clonotype was seen many times. V is TRBV7-2 and J is TRBJ1-4; 9 bases fit TRBD1. Germline V CDR1 and CDR2: SGHTA, FQGNSA. The V and J ends lost 0 bases and 9 bases, in that order; junction bases with no gene match: 11. This CDR3 spans 17 amino acids. CDR3 residues: CASSLALRGQGSQKLFF. The CDR3, as DNA: TGTGCCAGCAGCTTAGCACTCCGGGGACAGGGAAGCCAAAAACTGTTTTTT.